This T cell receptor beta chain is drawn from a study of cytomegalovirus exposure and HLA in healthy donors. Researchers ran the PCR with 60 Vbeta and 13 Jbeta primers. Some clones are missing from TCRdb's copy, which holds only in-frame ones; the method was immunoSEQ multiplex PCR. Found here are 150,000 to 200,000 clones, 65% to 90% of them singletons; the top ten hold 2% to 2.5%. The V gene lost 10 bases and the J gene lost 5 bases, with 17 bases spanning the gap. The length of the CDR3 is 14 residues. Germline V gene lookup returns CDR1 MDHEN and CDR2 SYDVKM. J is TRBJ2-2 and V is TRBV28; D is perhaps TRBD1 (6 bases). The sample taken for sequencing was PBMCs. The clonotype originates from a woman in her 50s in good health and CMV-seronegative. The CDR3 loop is CAMGSDRQTGELFF. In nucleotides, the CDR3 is TGTGCCATGGGTTCGGACAGACAGACCGGGGAGCTGTTTTTT.